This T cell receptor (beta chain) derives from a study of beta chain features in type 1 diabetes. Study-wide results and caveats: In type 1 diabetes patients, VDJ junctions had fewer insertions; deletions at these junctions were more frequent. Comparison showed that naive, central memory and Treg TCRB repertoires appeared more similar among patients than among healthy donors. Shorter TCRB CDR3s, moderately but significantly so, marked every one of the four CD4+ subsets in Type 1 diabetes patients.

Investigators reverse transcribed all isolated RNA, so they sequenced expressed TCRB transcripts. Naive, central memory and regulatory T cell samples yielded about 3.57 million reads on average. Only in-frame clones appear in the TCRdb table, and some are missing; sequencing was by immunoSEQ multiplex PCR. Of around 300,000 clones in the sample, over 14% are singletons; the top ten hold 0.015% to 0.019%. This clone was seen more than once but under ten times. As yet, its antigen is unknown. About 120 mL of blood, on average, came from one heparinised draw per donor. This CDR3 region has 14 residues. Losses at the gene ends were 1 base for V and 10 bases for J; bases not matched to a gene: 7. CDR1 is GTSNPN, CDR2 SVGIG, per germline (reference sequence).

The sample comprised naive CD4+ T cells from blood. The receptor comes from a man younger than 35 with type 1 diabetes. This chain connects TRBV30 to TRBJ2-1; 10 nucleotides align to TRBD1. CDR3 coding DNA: TGTGCCTGGAGTGGGGCGGGGGGACAGGGGGAGCAGTTCTTC. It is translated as CAWSGAGGQGEQFF.